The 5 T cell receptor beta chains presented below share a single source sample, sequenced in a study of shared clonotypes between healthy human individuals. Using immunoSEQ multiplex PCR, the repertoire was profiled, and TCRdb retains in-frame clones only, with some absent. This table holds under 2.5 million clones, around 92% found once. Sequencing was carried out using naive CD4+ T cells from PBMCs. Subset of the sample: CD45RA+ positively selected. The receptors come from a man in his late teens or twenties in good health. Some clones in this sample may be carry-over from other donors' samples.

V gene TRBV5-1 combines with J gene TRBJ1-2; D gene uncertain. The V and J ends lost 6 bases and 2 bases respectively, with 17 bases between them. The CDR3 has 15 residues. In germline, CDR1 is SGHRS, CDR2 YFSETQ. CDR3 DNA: TGCGCCAGCAACCCGGACTCTCCGAGGAACTATGGCTACACCTTC. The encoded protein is CASNPDSPRNYGYTF.

CDR3: CASTDPGGSEQYF. DNA of the CDR3: TGTGCCAGCACCGACCCGGGGGGCTCCGAGCAGTACTTC. V and J are TRBV28 and TRBJ2-7; weak D call: TRBD2 (7 bases). V was clipped by 7 bases and J by 6 bases, with 16 bases between them. Germline V gene data show CDR1 as MDHEN and CDR2 as SYDVKM. The CDR3 loop spans 13 amino acids. Full variable domain (rest looked up from reference TRBV28 and TRBJ2-7): DVKVTQSSRYLVKRTGEKVFLECVQDMDHENMFWYRQDPGLGLRLIYFSYDVKMKEKGDIPEGYSVSREKKERFSLILESASTNQTSMYLCASTDPGGSEQYFGPGTRLTVT.

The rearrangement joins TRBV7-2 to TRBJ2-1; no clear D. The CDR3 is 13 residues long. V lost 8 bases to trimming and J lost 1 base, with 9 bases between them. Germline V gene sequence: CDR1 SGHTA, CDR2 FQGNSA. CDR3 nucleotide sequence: TGTGCCAGCTCAAGGGTATCCTACAATGAGCAGTTCTTC. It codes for CASSRVSYNEQFF.

DNA of the CDR3: TGTGCCTGGAACCCCCTGGGGGGAATAATACTCACCGGGGAGCTGTTTTTT. Translating it yields CAWNPLGGIILTGELFF. The chain couples TRBV30 to TRBJ2-2; weak D call: TRBD2 (6 bases). CDR1 and CDR2 (germline): GTSNPN, SVGIG (reference sequence). There are 17 residues in the CDR3. V was shortened by 4 bases and J by 4 bases, with 22 bases between the two germline ends.

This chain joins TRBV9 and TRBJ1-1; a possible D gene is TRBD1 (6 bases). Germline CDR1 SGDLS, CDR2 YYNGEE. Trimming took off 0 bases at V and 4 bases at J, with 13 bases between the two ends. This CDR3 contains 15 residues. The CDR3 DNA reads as TGTGCCAGCAGCGTAGGGTGGGGGGCTGGCACTGAAGCTTTCTTT. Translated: CASSVGWGAGTEAFF.